Each of the 23 T cell receptor beta chains below was sequenced from the same sample in a study of immune evolution from preneoplasia to lung adenocarcinoma. Clones were read by immunoSEQ multiplex PCR, and TCRdb kept only the in-frame ones, dropping some. The table includes approximately 8,800 clones, approximately 80% detected once. The specimen was FFPE minimally invasive lung adenocarcinoma tissue. All receptors derive from an older donor with lung adenocarcinoma.

This clone showed up just a few times. The chain employs TRBV28 and TRBJ2-7, with a possible D match to TRBD2 (5 bases). CDR1 and CDR2 from the germline V gene are MDHEN and SYDVKM. The CDR3 loop spans 16 amino acids. The V end was cut by 4 bases, the J end by 0 bases, with 16 bases between. This CDR3 is CASSSFGGSSSYEQYF. CDR3 nucleotide sequence: TGTGCCAGCAGTTCCTTTGGTGGGAGTAGCTCCTACGAGCAGTACTTC.

The V call is TRBV7-9, the J call TRBJ2-7; D remains ambiguous. Germline V gene data show CDR1 as SEHNR and CDR2 as FQNEAQ (reference sequence). The CDR3 is 11 residues long. Between the trimmed V and J ends, which lost 8 bases and 6 bases, there was a span of 11 bases. Here the CDR3 reads CASGESSEQYF. Here the CDR3 DNA reads TGTGCCAGCGGGGAATCGTCCGAGCAGTACTTC.

The CDR3 sequence: CATSSRPGLAGDTDTQYF. CDR3 nucleotide sequence: TGTGCCACCAGCAGCCGACCCGGACTAGCGGGAGACACAGATACGCAGTATTTT. The genes are TRBV15 and TRBJ2-3, with 13 positions matching TRBD2. CDR1 is LNHNV, CDR2 YYDKDF, per germline (reference sequence). J lost 2 bases, V lost 3 bases, and 8 bases had no gene match. CDR3 length equals 18 residues.

Worth noting for this clone: The junction does not match germline at one end; this may be a read error. This sample also contains other DNA sequences that code for the same CDR3. The V gene is TRBV7-9, the J gene TRBJ1-2; D gene unclear. CDR3 length equals 15 residues. Per germline, CDR1 SEHNR and CDR2 FQNEAQ (reference sequence). DNA of the CDR3: TGTGCTAGCAGCTTAGCGATGGGAGCTAACTATGGCTACACCTTC. Its translation: CASSLAMGANYGYTF.

This chain links TRBV6-4 with TRBJ2-3; D gene uncertain. Germline CDR1 reads MRHNA; CDR2 reads SNTAGT. With 6 bases removed from V and 2 bases from J, the gap between germline ends came to 9 bases. The CDR3 runs to 13 residues. CDR3 DNA sequence: TGTGCCAGCAGCTCGCAGGCCACAGATACGCAGTATTTT. It codes for CASSSQATDTQYF.

The rearrangement links TRBV6-6 to TRBJ1-1, with D perhaps matching TRBD1 (6 bases). Trimming removed 2 bases at V and 6 bases at J, with 16 bases between. Per germline, CDR1 MNHNY and CDR2 SVGAGI (reference sequence). This CDR3 is built from 15 residues. CDR3 residues: CASSYVDSSRSEAFF. CDR3 nucleotides: TGTGCCAGCAGTTACGTGGACAGTTCTAGGTCTGAAGCTTTCTTT.

V and J are TRBV6-1 and TRBJ2-7; D is ambiguous. There are 15 residues in the CDR3. V was clipped by 3 bases and J by 0 bases, with 12 bases between them. The germline V gene encodes CDR1 MNHNS and CDR2 SASEGT. The CDR3 coding sequence is TGTGCCAGCAGTGAGCAACCCCAGAACTCCTACGAGCAGTACTTC. Translating gives CASSEQPQNSYEQYF.

The gene calls are TRBV18 and TRBJ2-7; no reliable D call. Trimming cost V 6 bases and J 7 bases, with 13 bases left between them. CDR1 and CDR2 (germline): KGHSH, LQKENI. The length of the CDR3 is 12 residues. The CDR3 nucleotides read TGTGCCAGCTCCACCACAGTTCCGGAGCAGTACTTC. Protein sequence: CASSTTVPEQYF.

This clone was detected a few times. The DNA of the CDR3 is TGTGCCAGCAGCGTAAATAGCGGGAGTCCCAATGAGCAGTTCTTC. Protein: CASSVNSGSPNEQFF. The chain is built from TRBV9 and TRBJ2-1, with 9 nucleotides matching TRBD2. The CDR3 loop spans 15 amino acids. The ends lost 1 base at V and 6 bases at J; junction bases unmatched: 5. From germline, CDR1 is SGDLS and CDR2 YYNGEE.

This clone showed up just a few times. The chain joins TRBV4-1 to TRBJ2-3; the D gene could be TRBD1 or TRBD2 (5 bases each). The germline V gene has CDR1 MGHRA and CDR2 YSYEKL. The length of the CDR3 is 16 residues. With 4 bases removed from V and 2 bases from J, the gap between germline ends came to 16 bases. CDR3 region: CASSPGRGIDTDTQYF. The CDR3 coding sequence is TGCGCCAGCAGCCCGGGGCGAGGGATCGACACAGATACGCAGTATTTT.

The chain employs TRBV19 and TRBJ2-5, with a weak D call TRBD2 (5 bases). The CDR3 runs to 15 residues. V was clipped by 4 bases and J by 2 bases, with 14 bases between them. Germline CDR1 and CDR2: LNHDA and SQIVND (reference sequence). The CDR3 coding sequence is TGTGCCAGTAGTAGAAATAGAGGGATTCAAGAGACCCAGTACTTC. Translated, it gives CASSRNRGIQETQYF.

The V and J genes are TRBV7-8 and TRBJ2-7; D call uncertain. This CDR3 is built from 15 residues. In germline, CDR1 is SGHVS, CDR2 FQNEAQ. V lost 1 base and J 5 bases, leaving 15 bases between the germline ends. The CDR3 DNA follows: TGTGCCAGCAGCTTAGGTGATCTCCCCCGGGACGAGCAGTACTTC. Its translation is CASSLGDLPRDEQYF. The complete variable domain, with remaining parts taken from reference TRBV7-8 and TRBJ2-7, reads GAGVSQSPRYKVAKRGQDVALRCDPISGHVSLFWYQQALGQGPEFLTYFQNEAQLDKSGLPSDRFFAERPEGSVSTLKIQRTQQEDSAVYLCASSLGDLPRDEQYFGPGTRLTVT.

This chain joins TRBV2 and TRBJ2-1; perhaps TRBD1 as D (5 bases). The germline gives CDR1 SNHLY, CDR2 FYNNEI. This CDR3 is 15 amino acids long. The ends were cut back, 3 bases at V and 4 bases at J, with 13 bases in the middle. The CDR3 DNA is TGTGCCAGCAGTGAGCAGGGCCCCTTTTACAATGAGCAGTTCTTC. Protein product: CASSEQGPFYNEQFF.

V and J are TRBV28 and TRBJ1-2, with D possibly being TRBD1 (5 bases). V dropped 6 bases and J dropped 5 bases, with 16 bases sitting between them. Germline V gene lookup returns CDR1 MDHEN and CDR2 SYDVKM. CDR3 length: 14 amino acids. The CDR3 DNA reads TGTGCCAGCAGCCCCTATCCGGGGACTTATGGCTACACCTTC. Its protein is CASSPYPGTYGYTF.

The chain links TRBV2 to TRBJ2-3; D may match TRBD1 or TRBD2 (5 bases each). Germline assignment: CDR1 SNHLY and CDR2 FYNNEI. The CDR3 covers 15 residues. The ends were cut back, 0 bases at V and 11 bases at J, with 18 bases in the middle. The CDR3, as DNA: TGTGCCAGCAGTGAAGCGCTTCGGGGACCTGGAGGGCAGTATTTT. It encodes CASSEALRGPGGQYF.

The chain couples TRBV19 to TRBJ2-7, with TRBD1 matching over 8 bases. The CDR3 loop spans 15 amino acids. Germline CDR1 LNHDA, CDR2 SQIVND (reference sequence). V lost 3 bases and J lost 6; bases outside the gene matches: 10. The CDR3 here is CASSMAWGQASEQYF. In DNA, the CDR3 is TGTGCCAGTAGTATGGCCTGGGGACAGGCCTCCGAGCAGTACTTC.

The gene calls are TRBV6-1 and TRBJ2-7; 9 nucleotides agree with TRBD2. V lost 3 bases and J lost 2; bases outside the gene matches: 5. The length of the CDR3 is 15 residues. Germline CDR1 reads MNHNS; CDR2 reads SASEGT. CDR3 DNA sequence: TGTGCCAGCAGTGATGATATAGCGGGAGCCTACGAGCAGTACTTC. Translation: CASSDDIAGAYEQYF.

V is TRBV6-5 and J is TRBJ1-4, with 8 bases that match TRBD1. J lost 3 bases, V lost 2 bases, and 2 bases had no gene match. CDR3 length equals 15 residues. Germline values: CDR1 MNHEY, CDR2 SVGAGI. The CDR3 DNA reads TGTGCCAGCAGTTACACGACAGGGGCTAATGAAAAACTGTTTTTT. Its translation: CASSYTTGANEKLFF.

The chain carries TRBV15 and TRBJ2-7; a possible D gene is TRBD1 (8 bases). The CDR3 is 14 residues long. Germline V gene data show CDR1 as LNHNV and CDR2 as YYDKDF (reference sequence). V lost 5 bases and J 5 bases, leaving 16 bases between the germline ends. This CDR3 is CATSPGQGGDEQYF. DNA for the CDR3: TGTGCCACCAGCCCAGGACAGGGAGGGGACGAGCAGTACTTC.

The gene calls are TRBV9 and TRBJ2-1; TRBD2 matches 9 bases. J lost 8 bases, V lost 2 bases, and 8 bases had no gene match. The CDR3 covers 15 residues. The germline gives CDR1 SGDLS, CDR2 YYNGEE. The CDR3 is CASSVAGGPVDEQFF. The CDR3 nucleotides are TGTGCCAGCAGCGTGGCGGGAGGGCCAGTCGATGAGCAGTTCTTC.

This chain joins TRBV5-1 and TRBJ1-1, with D maybe TRBD1 (5 bases). The germline V gene has CDR1 SGHRS and CDR2 YFSETQ. V lost 3 bases, J lost 6 bases, and 15 bases lay in between. The CDR3 runs 14 residues. The CDR3 loop reads CASSWGLVEAEAFF. CDR3 DNA sequence: TGCGCCAGCAGCTGGGGACTGGTCGAGGCTGAAGCTTTCTTT.

The V call is TRBV7-9, the J call TRBJ2-3; D is perhaps TRBD1 or TRBD2 (6 bases each). Per the germline V gene, CDR1 is SEHNR and CDR2 is FQNEAQ (reference sequence). Between the trimmed V and J ends, which lost 4 bases and 4 bases, there was a span of 15 bases. The CDR3 runs to 15 residues. CDR3 sequence reads: CASSWGAGPADTQYF. CDR3 DNA sequence: TGTGCCAGCAGCTGGGGGGCGGGACCAGCAGATACGCAGTATTTT.

The chain couples TRBV5-1 to TRBJ2-5; the D gene is possibly TRBD2 (5 bases). Germline lookup yields CDR1 SGHRS and CDR2 YFSETQ. V was shortened by 1 base and J by 5 bases, with 9 bases between the two germline ends. The CDR3 totals 13 residues. CDR3 residues: CASSLFGIETQYF. DNA of the CDR3: TGCGCCAGCAGCTTGTTCGGGATCGAGACCCAGTACTTC.